The 19 T cell receptor beta chains below come from one sample, sequenced in a study of Ad26.COV2.S vaccination and SARS-CoV-2 variants. Measured with immunoSEQ multiplex PCR; TCRdb has only the in-frame clones, and not every one. This repertoire shows about 440,000 clones, roughly 87% found once; its top ten account for around 4.5%. Sample treatment: approximately 18 received Ad26.COV2.S at low or high dose, single or two shots; several received placebo; per-sample allocation not given. Samples came from day 63 after the first vaccine or placebo injection. The material was peripheral blood, obtained in a trial of Ad26.COV2.S vaccine versus placebo. These receptors all stem from a person aged 18-60 years who received the Ad26.COV2.S COVID-19 vaccine or a placebo.

The genes are TRBV7-9 and TRBJ2-7; unclear D gene. Trimming pared 5 bases from V and 2 bases from J, leaving 10 bases between. The CDR3 has 13 residues. Germline CDR1 and CDR2: SEHNR and FQNEAQ (reference sequence). CDR3 region: CASSDLVPYEQYF. CDR3 in DNA: TGTGCCAGCAGCGATCTGGTCCCCTACGAGCAGTACTTC.

The rearrangement uses TRBV4-3 and TRBJ1-1; D gene uncertain. Germline V gives CDR1 LGHNA, CDR2 YSLEER. The CDR3 is made up of 14 amino acids. V lost 1 base to trimming and J lost 3 bases, with 9 bases between them. This CDR3 is CASSQVVRDTEAFF. The CDR3 DNA reads TGCGCCAGCAGCCAAGTCGTTCGGGACACTGAAGCTTTCTTT.

The rearrangement joins TRBV5-6 to TRBJ2-5; D not resolved. CDR3 length: 15 residues. The germline CDR1 and CDR2 sequences are SGHDT and YYEEEE. V lost 7 bases to trimming and J lost 1 base, with 17 bases between them. In nucleotides, the CDR3 is TGTGCCAGCGCCCAAGTCGCGTTTAGCCAAGAGACCCAGTACTTC. It codes for CASAQVAFSQETQYF.

CDR3 loop: CASSLAGSGENIQYF. In DNA form, the CDR3 reads TGTGCCAGCAGCTTGGCCGGGTCTGGGGAAAACATTCAGTACTTC. The rearrangement links TRBV5-6 to TRBJ2-4; the D is unclear. Germline CDR1 SGHDT, CDR2 YYEEEE. CDR3 length: 15 amino acids. The V gene lost 0 bases and the J gene lost 5 bases, with 12 bases spanning the gap.

The chain is built from TRBV10-2 and TRBJ2-7; the D gene is possibly TRBD2 (6 bases). CDR3 length equals 14 residues. V was pared by 5 bases and J by 2 bases, with 13 bases between. Looked up from germline, CDR1 is WSHSY and CDR2 is SAAADI. The CDR3 nucleotides read TGCGCCAGCAGTCCGGGGGACGCCACCTACGAGCAGTACTTC. Protein sequence: CASSPGDATYEQYF.

The V and J genes are TRBV24-1 and TRBJ2-3, with D unresolved. Trimming shortened V by 0 bases and J by 2 bases, and 2 bases separated the two germline ends. The CDR3 runs to 13 residues. Germline V gene sequence: CDR1 KGHDR, CDR2 SFDVKD. The CDR3 bases are TGTGCCACCAGTGATTTGTCCACAGATACGCAGTATTTT. It translates to CATSDLSTDTQYF.

This clone was observed a handful of times. A single base is all that separates this from a far larger clone, so a read error is likely. The chain couples TRBV5-8 to TRBJ1-5; 9 bases match TRBD1. Germline assignment: CDR1 SGHTS and CDR2 YDEGEE. The CDR3 contains 14 residues. The junction had 2 bases not matched to a gene; V was cut back by 3 bases and J by 4 bases. Here the CDR3 reads CASSSGTGNQPQHF. DNA for the CDR3: TGTGCCAGCAGCTCCGGGACAGGGAATCAGCCCCAGCATTTT.

This chain uses TRBV28 with TRBJ1-4; 8 nucleotides agree with TRBD1. This CDR3 is 16 amino acids long. In germline, CDR1 is MDHEN, CDR2 SYDVKM. With 9 bases clipped from V and 6 bases from J, the junction kept 15 bases outside the gene matches. The CDR3 DNA is TGTGCCAGTTGGGGGGACAGGCCCCTCTCGTATGAAAAACTGTTTTTT. Protein sequence: CASWGDRPLSYEKLFF.

The rearrangement uses TRBV6-2 or TRBV6-3 and TRBJ2-1; 9 bases line up with TRBD2. Unmatched junction bases numbered 7, after V lost 4 bases and J lost 6 bases. This CDR3 contains 15 residues. From germline, CDR1 is MNHEY and CDR2 SVGEGT. The CDR3 DNA follows: TGTGCCAGCAGTTCCTTAGCGGGAGTGGCCAATGAGCAGTTCTTC. Encoded protein: CASSSLAGVANEQFF.

The chain has TRBV19 and TRBJ2-1; possibly TRBD2 for D (5 bases). Germline CDR1 and CDR2: LNHDA and SQIVND (reference sequence). The CDR3 consists of 13 residues. Deletions cut 6 bases from V and 4 bases from J, with 10 bases between. The CDR3 loop is CASSSTGYNEQFF. CDR3 sequence (DNA): TGTGCCAGTAGCTCGACGGGATACAATGAGCAGTTCTTC.

This sequence joins TRBV2 and TRBJ1-6; 8 bases are shared with TRBD1. CDR1 is SNHLY and CDR2 is FYNNEI in the germline V gene. This CDR3 contains 14 residues. V lost 10 bases, J lost 7 bases, and 9 bases stayed unmatched. The CDR3 coding sequence is TGTGCCACCTTTGATGGACAGGGCAATTCACCCCTCCACTTT. Residues: CATFDGQGNSPLHF.

This chain connects TRBV4-2 to TRBJ1-3; weak D call: TRBD1 (5 bases). The CDR3 loop spans 15 amino acids. Trimming removed 1 base at V and 6 bases at J, with 13 bases between. Per germline, CDR1 LGHNA and CDR2 YNFKEQ. CDR3 nucleotides: TGTGCCAGCAGCCAAGGCGCGAGACAGAAAAACACCATATATTTT. Residues: CASSQGARQKNTIYF.

This chain connects TRBV19 to TRBJ2-7, with D unclear. Germline values: CDR1 LNHDA, CDR2 SQIVND (reference sequence). The germline V and J ends were trimmed by 6 bases and 8 bases, with 20 bases remaining between them. This CDR3 region has 14 residues. CDR3 sequence reads: CASRPVGDTKKQYF. CDR3 nucleotides: TGTGCCAGTAGACCCGTTGGGGATACTAAGAAGCAGTACTTC.

The chain carries TRBV10-3 and TRBJ2-7; D possibly corresponds to TRBD2 (5 bases). Germline loops: CDR1 ENHRY, CDR2 SYGVKD. There are 12 residues in the CDR3. Between the trimmed V and J ends, which lost 3 bases and 6 bases, there was a span of 9 bases. In nucleotides, the CDR3 is TGTGCCATCAGTGAACCCAGCGGCGAGCAGTACTTC. Residues: CAISEPSGEQYF.

The V and J genes are TRBV24-1 and TRBJ2-5, with 7 bases aligning to TRBD2. The germline gives CDR1 KGHDR, CDR2 SFDVKD. With 1 base clipped from V and 4 bases from J, the junction kept 8 bases outside the gene matches. The CDR3 length is 16 residues. The DNA of the CDR3 is TGTGCCACCAGTGATTTCAGACTAGCTGGAGTAGAGACCCAGTACTTC. This gives the protein CATSDFRLAGVETQYF.

This chain connects TRBV12-3 or TRBV12-4 to TRBJ2-7; the D is unclear. The CDR3 contains 13 residues. The V gene lost 6 bases and the J gene lost 4 bases, with 13 bases spanning the gap. CDR3 residues: CASSIGSTYEQYF. In nucleotides, the CDR3 is TGTGCCAGCAGCATCGGATCGACATACGAGCAGTACTTC.

The V gene is TRBV5-1, the J gene TRBJ2-7, with 8 bases aligning to TRBD2. The CDR3 is 15 amino acids. CDR1 is SGHRS and CDR2 is YFSETQ in the germline V gene. The V gene end was trimmed by 6 bases and the J gene end by 2 bases; junction bases not matched to a gene: 10. The CDR3 bases are TGCGCCAGCATCCCCGATCGCGGGGGGCCCTACGAGCAGTACTTC. It is translated as CASIPDRGGPYEQYF.

V and J are TRBV13 and TRBJ2-7; weak D call: TRBD2 (6 bases). Trimming took off 3 bases at V and 2 bases at J, with 11 bases between the two ends. The germline V gene has CDR1 PRHDT and CDR2 FYEKMQ (reference sequence). This CDR3 has 14 amino acids. The CDR3 nucleotides read TGTGCCAGCAGCTTGGGGGACTGGCCCTACGAGCAGTACTTC. Protein: CASSLGDWPYEQYF.

The V gene is TRBV15, the J gene TRBJ2-1, with D maybe TRBD2 (5 bases). The CDR3 is 15 amino acids. Germline values: CDR1 LNHNV, CDR2 YYDKDF (reference sequence). V shed 0 bases and J shed 4 bases, with 10 bases lying between them. This CDR3 reads CATSREAAPYNEQFF. The CDR3 bases are TGTGCCACCAGCAGAGAAGCGGCCCCTTACAATGAGCAGTTCTTC. Full variable domain (rest looked up from reference TRBV15 and TRBJ2-1): DAMVIQNPRYQVTQFGKPVTLSCSQTLNHNVMYWYQQKSSQAPKLLFHYYDKDFNNEADTPDNFQSRRPNTSFCFLDIRSPGLGDTAMYLCATSREAAPYNEQFFGPGTRLTVL.